The rows below give T cell receptor beta chains drawn from one sample of a study of cytomegalovirus exposure and HLA in healthy donors. Clones were read by immunoSEQ multiplex PCR, and TCRdb kept only the in-frame ones, dropping some. The table records 210,000 or so clones, approximately 87% of them present only once. The sample was PBMCs. These receptors originate from a human donor in good health. Each CDR3 is given with its conserved first and last residue. The D gene is left open where the match is weak. Only some rows state a clone size, as once, few, many or a class for expanded clones.

TRBV27	TRBJ1-3	NA	NA	CASSLVGGVGNTIYF	TGTGCCAGCAGTTTAGTCGGCGGCGTGGGAAACACCATATATTTT
TRBV7-9	TRBJ1-2	TRBD1	once	CASSPGQVTFGYTF	TGTGCCAGCAGCCCGGGACAGGTCACGTTTGGCTACACCTTC
TRBV9	TRBJ2-7	TRBD2	once	CASSLAVGVIYEQYF	TGTGCCAGCAGCCTAGCGGTGGGAGTGATCTACGAGCAGTACTTC
TRBV5-1	TRBJ2-2	NA	NA	CASSLIGTLPYTGELFF	TGCGCCAGCAGCTTGATTGGGACACTACCGTACACCGGGGAGCTGTTTTTT
TRBV7-7	TRBJ2-7	TRBD1	NA	CASSARQGPYEQYF	TGTGCTAGCAGCGCCCGACAGGGGCCATACGAGCAGTACTTC
TRBV15	TRBJ2-7	NA	NA	CATSPGRGTDYEQYF	TGTGCCACCAGCCCCGGAAGGGGCACCGACTACGAGCAGTACTTC
TRBV27	TRBJ2-4	NA	few	CASSLAFPGGVRLAKNIQYF	TGTGCCAGCAGTTTAGCCTTTCCGGGCGGGGTACGACTAGCCAAAAACATTCAGTACTTC
TRBV5-1	TRBJ1-6	NA	NA	CASSLGQDNSPLHF	TGCGCCAGCAGCTTGGGACAGGATAATTCACCCCTCCACTTT
TRBV6-4	TRBJ1-1	TRBD1	few	CASSRDSLTEAFF	TGTGCCAGCAGCCGGGACAGCTTGACTGAAGCTTTCTTT
TRBV13	TRBJ2-3	TRBD2	NA	CASSSNPGTSGSPGIADTQYF	TGTGCCAGCAGCTCCAACCCCGGGACTAGCGGGAGTCCAGGGATCGCAGATACGCAGTATTTT
TRBV7-3	TRBJ2-2	TRBD2	NA	CASSTPLAGLGGELFF	TGTGCCAGCAGCACTCCCTTAGCGGGACTTGGCGGGGAGCTGTTTTTT
TRBV2	TRBJ2-2	TRBD2	NA	CASSDTGTSGKLLFF	TGTGCCAGCAGTGATACCGGGACTAGCGGGAAGCTACTGTTTTTT
TRBV7-8	TRBJ2-1	NA	NA	CATLQGFRDNEQFF	TGTGCCACCCTCCAGGGATTTCGGGACAATGAGCAGTTCTTC
TRBV7-2	TRBJ2-1	TRBD2	NA	CASSSRLAGGLSNEQFF	TGTGCCAGCAGCTCTCGACTAGCGGGAGGGTTGAGCAATGAGCAGTTCTTC
TRBV6-5	TRBJ2-1	NA	few	CASSHRVMGAGWFF	TGTGCCAGCAGCCACAGGGTTATGGGAGCGGGATGGTTCTTC
TRBV4-2	TRBJ2-3	NA	NA	CASSRSGGTDTQYF	TGTGCCAGCAGCCGAAGCGGAGGCACAGATACGCAGTATTTT
TRBV4-1	TRBJ2-7	TRBD2	NA	CASSSTRLAGDGEQYF	TGCGCCAGCTCATCCACCAGACTAGCGGGAGATGGCGAGCAGTACTTC
TRBV7-9	TRBJ2-1	NA	NA	CASSLGSGDGNEQFF	TGTGCCAGCAGCTTGGGGTCAGGGGATGGGAATGAGCAGTTCTTC
TRBV25-1	TRBJ1-2	NA	NA	CASSVYRGLGYTF	TGTGCCAGCAGTGTGTACCGGGGTTTGGGCTACACCTTC
TRBV7-8	TRBJ2-1	NA	NA	CASSIPELNEQFF	TGTGCCAGCAGCATACCGGAGCTCAATGAGCAGTTCTTC
TRBV4-1	TRBJ1-5	TRBD1	NA	CASSHALQGARNQPQHF	TGCGCCAGCAGCCATGCCCTCCAGGGGGCTCGCAATCAGCCCCAGCATTTT
TRBV2	TRBJ2-1	TRBD2	NA	CASSTGTSPLEQFF	TGTGCCAGCAGCACCGGGACTAGCCCCTTAGAGCAGTTCTTC
TRBV5-4	TRBJ2-2	TRBD2	NA	CASKKSSGRENTGELFF	TGTGCCAGCAAAAAATCTAGCGGGAGGGAAAATACCGGGGAGCTGTTTTTT
TRBV19	TRBJ1-3	TRBD1	NA	CASTLGQGSRNTIYF	TGTGCCAGTACTCTAGGACAGGGGTCAAGAAACACCATATATTTT
TRBV13	TRBJ2-5	TRBD2	NA	CASSHSTGLAGLGQETQYF	TGTGCCAGCAGCCATTCTACGGGACTAGCGGGATTGGGTCAAGAGACCCAGTACTTC
TRBV12-5	TRBJ1-2	NA	once	CASGPQGMAYGYTF	TGTGCTAGTGGTCCCCAGGGAATGGCCTATGGCTACACCTTC
TRBV7-9	TRBJ2-1	TRBD1	once	CASSLGTGFYNEQFF	TGTGCCAGCAGCTTAGGGACAGGGTTCTACAATGAGCAGTTCTTC
TRBV18	TRBJ1-4	TRBD1	NA	CASSPKTGQGEKLFF	TGTGCCAGCTCACCAAAGACAGGACAGGGTGAAAAACTGTTTTTT
TRBV28	TRBJ2-4	TRBD1	NA	CASSLTGAGIQYF	TGTGCCAGCAGTCTGACAGGGGCGGGCATTCAGTACTTC
TRBV30	TRBJ1-2	NA	NA	CAWSELANYGYTF	TGTGCCTGGAGTGAACTAGCTAACTATGGCTACACCTTC
TRBV19	TRBJ2-1	TRBD2	NA	CASSIRLSGASNEQFF	TGTGCCAGTAGTATTCGGCTTAGCGGGGCTTCTAATGAGCAGTTCTTC
TRBV7-2	TRBJ1-4	TRBD1	NA	CASSLGGTGSEKLFF	TGTGCCAGCAGCTTAGGTGGGACAGGTTCGGAAAAACTGTTTTTT
TRBV7-3	TRBJ1-1	NA	NA	CASSTDRNTEAFF	TGTGCCAGCAGCACAGACAGGAACACTGAAGCTTTCTTT
TRBV19	TRBJ2-5	TRBD2	few	CASSMGGQETQYF	TGTGCCAGTAGTATGGGGGGGCAAGAGACCCAGTACTTC
TRBV28	TRBJ2-7	TRBD2	NA	CASSSSGTSSYEQYF	TGTGCCAGCAGTTCAAGCGGGACCAGCTCCTACGAGCAGTACTTC
TRBV6-1	TRBJ2-7	TRBD1	NA	CASSALDRVESF	TGTGCCAGCAGTGCACTGGACAGGGTCGAAAGTTTC
TRBV7-2	TRBJ2-1	TRBD2	once	CASSSGGASGARDEQFF	TGTGCCAGCAGCTCGGGGGGGGCTAGCGGGGCCAGGGATGAGCAGTTCTTC
TRBV30	TRBJ1-2	NA	once	CASWRGNNYGYTF	TGTGCCTCCTGGCGGGGGAATAACTATGGCTACACCTTC
TRBV7-9	TRBJ1-3	NA	NA	CASSSGRSGNTIYF	TGTGCCAGCAGCTCAGGGAGGTCTGGAAACACCATATATTTT
TRBV28	TRBJ1-1	NA	NA	CASSFAQTGTEAFF	TGTGCCAGCAGTTTTGCGCAGACCGGGACTGAAGCTTTCTTT
TRBV28	TRBJ2-7	NA	once	CASSWASTGFEQYF	TGTGCCAGCAGTTGGGCATCAACAGGGTTCGAGCAGTACTTC
TRBV7-8	TRBJ2-7	NA	few	CASIPAGGSDEQYF	TGTGCCAGCATCCCAGCTGGAGGGTCGGACGAGCAGTACTTC